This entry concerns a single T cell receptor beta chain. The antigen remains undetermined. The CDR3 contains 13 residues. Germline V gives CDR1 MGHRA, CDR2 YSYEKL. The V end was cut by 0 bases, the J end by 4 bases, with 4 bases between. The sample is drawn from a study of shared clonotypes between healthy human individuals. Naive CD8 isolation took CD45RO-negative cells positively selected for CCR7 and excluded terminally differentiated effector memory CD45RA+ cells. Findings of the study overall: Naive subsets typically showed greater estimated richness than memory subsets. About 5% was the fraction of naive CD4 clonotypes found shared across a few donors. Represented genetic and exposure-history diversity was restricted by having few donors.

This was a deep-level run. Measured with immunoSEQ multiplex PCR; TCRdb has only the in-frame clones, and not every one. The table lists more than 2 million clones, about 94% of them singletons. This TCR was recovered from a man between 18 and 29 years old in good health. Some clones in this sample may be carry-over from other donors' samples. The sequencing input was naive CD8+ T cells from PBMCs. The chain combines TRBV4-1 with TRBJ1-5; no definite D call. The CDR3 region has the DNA TGCGCCAGCAGCCAAGACATGAATCAGCCCCAGCATTTT. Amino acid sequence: CASSQDMNQPQHF.